These 10 T cell receptor beta chains originate from one sample sequenced in a study of cytomegalovirus exposure and HLA in healthy donors. PCR amplification relied on 60 Vbeta primers (plus 13 Jbeta primers). The data were produced by immunoSEQ multiplex PCR, yet TCRdb's version contains in-frame clones alone and is incomplete. This repertoire shows about 200,000 clones, 82% found once; its top ten account for roughly 2.5%. The sample taken for sequencing was PBMCs. These TCRs come from a woman aged 40 to 55 in good health and CMV-seronegative.

The CDR3 spells CATSGTGITYEQYF. The DNA for the CDR3 is TGTGCCACCTCCGGGACAGGGATAACCTACGAGCAGTACTTC. The genes are TRBV28 and TRBJ2-7; 9 bases agree with TRBD1. The germline V gene has CDR1 MDHEN and CDR2 SYDVKM. The CDR3 contains 14 residues. After removal of 10 bases from V and 2 bases from J, the junction contained 9 bases not matched to a gene.

The chain combines TRBV2 with TRBJ2-5; 8 nucleotides agree with TRBD1. Germline V gene data show CDR1 as SNHLY and CDR2 as FYNNEI. The CDR3 contains 13 residues. The trim removed 4 bases at V and 5 bases at J, leaving 3 bases unmatched. Written as DNA, the CDR3 is TGTGCCAGCAGTGGGACAGGGTGGGAGACCCAGTACTTC. Translation gives CASSGTGWETQYF. Full variable domain (remainder filled in from reference TRBV2 and TRBJ2-5): EPEVTQTPSHQVTQMGQEVILRCVPISNHLYFYWYRQILGQKVEFLVSFYNNEISEKSEIFDDQFSVERPDGSNFTLKIRSTKLEDSAMYFCASSGTGWETQYFGPGTRLLVL.

This chain joins TRBV5-1 and TRBJ1-2, with TRBD1 matching over 8 bases. V lost 5 bases and J lost 1; bases outside the gene matches: 7. The CDR3 covers 15 residues. Germline V gene lookup returns CDR1 SGHRS and CDR2 YFSETQ. In nucleotides, the CDR3 is TGCGCCAGCAGTCGAGGACAGGGCTATAACTATGGCTACACCTTC. As protein: CASSRGQGYNYGYTF.

The CDR3 region has the DNA TGTGCCAGCAGCTTGACAGGGGGCCTTTCTGGAAACACCATATATTTT. This sequence encodes CASSLTGGLSGNTIYF. This chain links TRBV7-9 with TRBJ1-3; TRBD1 aligns across 10 bases. The junction had 3 bases not matched to a gene; V was cut back by 3 bases and J by 1 base. CDR3 length: 16 amino acids. From germline, CDR1 is SEHNR and CDR2 FQNEAQ (reference sequence). Full variable domain (remainder filled in from reference TRBV7-9 and TRBJ1-3): DTGVSQNPRHKITKRGQNVTFRCDPISEHNRLYWYRQTLGQGPEFLTYFQNEAQLEKSRLLSDRFSAERPKGSFSTLEIQRTEQGDSAMYLCASSLTGGLSGNTIYFGEGSWLTVV.

The chain carries TRBV28 and TRBJ1-2; 8 nucleotides align to TRBD1. Germline values: CDR1 MDHEN, CDR2 SYDVKM. The V and J ends lost 6 bases and 5 bases, in that order; junction bases with no gene match: 8. The CDR3 consists of 14 residues. CDR3: CASSSGGAGYGYTF. In DNA, the CDR3 is TGTGCCAGCAGCTCAGGGGGCGCCGGGTATGGCTACACCTTC.

The chain carries TRBV5-8 and TRBJ2-7; 9 bases agree with TRBD1. With 5 bases clipped from V and 6 bases from J, the junction kept 6 bases outside the gene matches. The CDR3 totals 13 residues. Germline lookup yields CDR1 SGHTS and CDR2 YDEGEE. CDR3 bases: TGTGCCAGCAGGGGGACAGGGACAACCGAGCAGTACTTC. Translated, it gives CASRGTGTTEQYF.

The V call is TRBV5-6, the J call TRBJ2-7; 9 bases match TRBD1. From germline, CDR1 is SGHDT and CDR2 YYEEEE. The CDR3 has 14 residues. V shed 3 bases and J 6 bases; nucleotides not matched to a gene: 7. The CDR3 is CASSSGTGFGEQYF. CDR3 bases: TGTGCCAGCAGCTCCGGGACAGGGTTCGGCGAGCAGTACTTC.

The chain couples TRBV28 to TRBJ2-3, with a possible D match to TRBD1 (5 bases). V shed 8 bases and J shed 0 bases, with 12 bases lying between them. Germline V gene sequence: CDR1 MDHEN, CDR2 SYDVKM. The CDR3 loop spans 14 amino acids. CDR3 nucleotides: TGTGCCAGCTATGGTCAGGGTAGCACAGATACGCAGTATTTT. It encodes CASYGQGSTDTQYF.

CDR3: CAAKDRGLQPQHF. CDR3 DNA sequence: TGTGCCGCTAAGGACAGGGGACTTCAGCCCCAGCATTTT. The V gene is TRBV19, the J gene TRBJ1-5, with 9 nucleotides matching TRBD1. The V and J ends lost 11 bases and 6 bases, in that order; junction bases with no gene match: 8. This CDR3 region has 13 residues. Germline-derived CDR1 and CDR2 are LNHDA and SQIVND (reference sequence). Together with reference TRBV19 and TRBJ1-5, the CDR3 gives the full variable domain: DGGITQSPKYLFRKEGQNVTLSCEQNLNHDAMYWYRQDPGQGLRLIYYSQIVNDFQKGDIAEGYSVSREKKESFPLTVTSAQKNPTAFYLCAAKDRGLQPQHFGDGTRLSIL.

In its sample, this clone was seen a few times. The chain links TRBV6-6 to TRBJ1-5, with TRBD1 matching over 8 bases. Trimming cost V 6 bases and J 11 bases; bases outside gene matches: 9. CDR3 size: 13 residues. The germline V gene encodes CDR1 MNHNY and CDR2 SVGAGI (reference sequence). CDR3 loop: CASRAGGPSAQHF. CDR3 in DNA: TGTGCCAGCAGGGCAGGGGGCCCTTCAGCCCAGCATTTT.